Below, one TCR beta chain is given with its context. What it recognizes is unknown. This record belongs to a study of sequential checkpoint blockade in melanoma. Libraries were prepared by immunoSEQ multiplex PCR; TCRdb keeps only in-frame clonotypes and omits some of them. Among some 40,000 clones listed, roughly 32% were seen once. Treatment specified: randomized to nivolumab then ipilimumab (arm A) or the reverse (arm B). None of the patients previously received DNA-damaging chemotherapy. Findings of the study overall: PD-L1 staining and CD8+ counts, not mutational load, tracked tumor T-cell clonality.

Deletions cut 4 bases from V and 0 bases from J, with 12 bases between. Germline loops: CDR1 SGHNT, CDR2 YENEEA. The CDR3 is 16 residues long. This clonotype was sampled from a human donor with melanoma. The V and J genes are TRBV11-3 and TRBJ1-4, with D possibly matching TRBD1 (6 bases). The source material was tumor tissue (inferred from file names), sampled from a patient given nivolumab and ipilimumab in sequence. The CDR3 loop is CASSSTDRSTNEKLFF. The DNA for the CDR3 is TGTGCCAGCAGCTCCACGGACAGATCAACTAATGAAAAACTGTTTTTT.